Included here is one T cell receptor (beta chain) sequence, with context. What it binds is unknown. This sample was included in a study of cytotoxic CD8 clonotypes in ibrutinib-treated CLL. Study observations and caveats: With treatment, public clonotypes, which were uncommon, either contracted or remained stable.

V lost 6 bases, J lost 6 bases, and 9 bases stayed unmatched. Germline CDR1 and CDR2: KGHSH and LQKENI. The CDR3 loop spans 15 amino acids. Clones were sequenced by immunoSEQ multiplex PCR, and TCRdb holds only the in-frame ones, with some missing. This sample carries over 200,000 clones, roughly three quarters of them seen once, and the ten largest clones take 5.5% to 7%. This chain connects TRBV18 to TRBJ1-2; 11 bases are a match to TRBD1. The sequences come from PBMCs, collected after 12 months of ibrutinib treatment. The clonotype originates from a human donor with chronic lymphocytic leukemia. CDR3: CASSRQDRGHDGYTF. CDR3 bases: TGTGCCAGCTCGAGGCAGGACAGGGGGCACGATGGCTACACCTTC.